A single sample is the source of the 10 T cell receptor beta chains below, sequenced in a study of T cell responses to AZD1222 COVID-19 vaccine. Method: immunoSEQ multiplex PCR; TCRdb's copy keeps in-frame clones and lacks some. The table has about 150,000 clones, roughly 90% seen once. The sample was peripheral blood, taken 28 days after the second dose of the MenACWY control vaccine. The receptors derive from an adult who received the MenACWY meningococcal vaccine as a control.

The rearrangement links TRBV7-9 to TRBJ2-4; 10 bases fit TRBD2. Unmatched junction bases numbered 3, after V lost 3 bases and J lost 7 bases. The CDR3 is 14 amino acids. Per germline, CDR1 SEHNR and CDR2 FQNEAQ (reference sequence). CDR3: CASSFLTSGNIQYF. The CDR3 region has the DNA TGTGCCAGCAGCTTCCTGACTAGCGGGAACATTCAGTACTTC.

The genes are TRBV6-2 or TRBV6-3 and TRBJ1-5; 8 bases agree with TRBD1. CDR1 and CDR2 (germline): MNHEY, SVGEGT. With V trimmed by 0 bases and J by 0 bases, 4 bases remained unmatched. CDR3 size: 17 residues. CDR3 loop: CASSYSGQGFSNQPQHF. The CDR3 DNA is TGTGCCAGCAGTTACTCCGGACAGGGTTTTAGCAATCAGCCCCAGCATTTT.

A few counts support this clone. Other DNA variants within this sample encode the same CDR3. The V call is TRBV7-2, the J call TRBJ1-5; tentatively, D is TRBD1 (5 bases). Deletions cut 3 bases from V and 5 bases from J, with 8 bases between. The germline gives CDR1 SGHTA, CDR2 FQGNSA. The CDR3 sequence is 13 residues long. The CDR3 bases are TGTGCCAGCAGCTTTAAAGGGGATCAGCCCCAGCATTTT. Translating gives CASSFKGDQPQHF.

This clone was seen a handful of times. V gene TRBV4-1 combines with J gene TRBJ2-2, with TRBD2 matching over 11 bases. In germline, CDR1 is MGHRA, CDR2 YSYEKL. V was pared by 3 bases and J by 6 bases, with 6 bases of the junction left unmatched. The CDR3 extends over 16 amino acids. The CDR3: CASSQVAGGLPGELFF. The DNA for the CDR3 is TGCGCCAGCAGCCAGGTAGCGGGGGGGCTTCCCGGGGAGCTGTTTTTT.

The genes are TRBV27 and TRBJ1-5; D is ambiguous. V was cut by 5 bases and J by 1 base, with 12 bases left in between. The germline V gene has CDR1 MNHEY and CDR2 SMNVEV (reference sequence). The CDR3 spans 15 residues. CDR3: CASSTLGWSNQPQHF. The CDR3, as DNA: TGTGCCAGCAGTACGCTCGGGTGGAGCAATCAGCCCCAGCATTTT.

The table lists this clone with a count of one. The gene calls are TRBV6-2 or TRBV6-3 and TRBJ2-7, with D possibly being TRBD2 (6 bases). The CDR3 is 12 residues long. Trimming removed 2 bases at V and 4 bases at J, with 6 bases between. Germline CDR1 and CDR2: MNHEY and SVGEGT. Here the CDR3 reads CASSYRGYEQYF. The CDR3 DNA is TGTGCCAGCAGTTACCGGGGGTACGAGCAGTACTTC.

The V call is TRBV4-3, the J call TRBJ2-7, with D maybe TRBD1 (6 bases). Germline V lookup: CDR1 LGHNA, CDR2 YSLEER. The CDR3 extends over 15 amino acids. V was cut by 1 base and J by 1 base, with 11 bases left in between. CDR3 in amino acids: CASSQGTGRSYEQYF. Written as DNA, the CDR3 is TGCGCCAGCAGCCAAGGCACAGGGAGATCCTACGAGCAGTACTTC.

CDR3 nucleotide sequence: TGTGCCAGCAGTTTACCCAGGGGGCAGTATGGCTACACCTTC. Amino acids: CASSLPRGQYGYTF. V is TRBV28 and J is TRBJ1-2; 8 positions agree with TRBD1. CDR3 length: 14 residues. J gave up 5 bases and V 2 bases, and 4 bases lay outside the gene matches. CDR1 is MDHEN, CDR2 SYDVKM, per germline.

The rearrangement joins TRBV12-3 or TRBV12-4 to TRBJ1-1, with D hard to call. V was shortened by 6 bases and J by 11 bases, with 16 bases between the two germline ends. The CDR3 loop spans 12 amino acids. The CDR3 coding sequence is TGTGCCAGCAGCCCAGGTGGTTTAATTGCTTTCTTT. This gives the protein CASSPGGLIAFF.

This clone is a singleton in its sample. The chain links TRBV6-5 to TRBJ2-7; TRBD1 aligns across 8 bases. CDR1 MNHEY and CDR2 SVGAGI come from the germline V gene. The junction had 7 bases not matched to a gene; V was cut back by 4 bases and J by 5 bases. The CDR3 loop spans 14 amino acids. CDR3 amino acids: CASSSGQGFHEQYF. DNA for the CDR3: TGTGCCAGCAGTTCCGGACAGGGATTTCACGAGCAGTACTTC.